This T cell receptor beta chain was obtained from a study of OX40 agonist ivuxolimab in advanced cancers. Notes on the study in general: Normalized T-cell clonal expansion was also low in a subset of nonresponders. Antigen specificity of clonally expanded peripheral T cells was not established. CD4+ and CD8+ T cells in blood underwent clonal expansion by week 6 at 0.1 to 3.0 mg/kg. Clonal expansion was among the lowest in partial responders at 0.1-3.0 mg/kg, especially CD8+.

This CDR3 has 15 residues. Trimming left V 1 base short and J 0 bases short, with 10 bases between. The germline CDR1 and CDR2 sequences are SQVTM and ANQGSEA. The data were produced by immunoSEQ multiplex PCR, yet TCRdb's version contains in-frame clones alone and is incomplete. The sample lists some 94,000 clones; around 95% were seen once. Notes on this clone: Its antigen is undetermined.

The V gene is TRBV29-1, the J gene TRBJ1-3, with D perhaps TRBD1 (5 bases). Sample: CD4+ or CD8+ T cells sorted from blood, taken in a trial of the OX40 agonist ivuxolimab. The sequence derives from an adult with an advanced solid tumor such as melanoma, head and neck, liver or kidney cancer. CDR3 sequence reads: CSVEGGRSSGNTIYF. DNA for the CDR3: TGCAGCGTTGAAGGGGGGAGGTCCTCTGGAAACACCATATATTTT.